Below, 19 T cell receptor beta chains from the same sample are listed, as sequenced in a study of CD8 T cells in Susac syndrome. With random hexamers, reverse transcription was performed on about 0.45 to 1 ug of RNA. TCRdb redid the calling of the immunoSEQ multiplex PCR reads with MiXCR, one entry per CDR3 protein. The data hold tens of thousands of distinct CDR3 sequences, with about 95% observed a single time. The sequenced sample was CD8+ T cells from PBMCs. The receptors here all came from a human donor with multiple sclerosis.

In nucleotides, the CDR3 is TGTGCCAGCATCGAGGGCTGGAACACTGAAGCTTTCTTT. It translates to CASIEGWNTEAFF. V usage is TRBV2 and J usage is TRBJ1-1; the D is unclear. Trimming stripped 7 bases from V and 1 base from J, with 10 bases between. Per germline, CDR1 SNHLY and CDR2 FYNNEI. This CDR3 has 13 residues.

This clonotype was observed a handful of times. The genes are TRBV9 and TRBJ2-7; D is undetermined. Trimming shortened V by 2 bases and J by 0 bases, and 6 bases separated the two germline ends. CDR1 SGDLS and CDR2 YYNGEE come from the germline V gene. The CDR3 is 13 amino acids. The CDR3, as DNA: TGTGCCAGCAGCGTTGGAGTCTCCTACGAGCAGTACTTC. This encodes CASSVGVSYEQYF.

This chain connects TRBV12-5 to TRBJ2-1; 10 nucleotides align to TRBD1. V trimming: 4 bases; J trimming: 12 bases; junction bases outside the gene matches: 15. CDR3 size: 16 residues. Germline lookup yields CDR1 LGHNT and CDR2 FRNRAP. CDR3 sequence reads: CASGSYGTGDKGGQFF. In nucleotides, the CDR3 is TGTGCTAGTGGTTCGTACGGGACAGGGGATAAGGGCGGGCAGTTCTTC.

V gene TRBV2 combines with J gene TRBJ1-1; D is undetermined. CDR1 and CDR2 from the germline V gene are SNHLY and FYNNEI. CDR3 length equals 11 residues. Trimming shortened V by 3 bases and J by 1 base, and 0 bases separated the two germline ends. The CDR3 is CASSENTEAFF. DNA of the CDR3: TGTGCCAGCAGTGAGAACACTGAAGCTTTCTTT.

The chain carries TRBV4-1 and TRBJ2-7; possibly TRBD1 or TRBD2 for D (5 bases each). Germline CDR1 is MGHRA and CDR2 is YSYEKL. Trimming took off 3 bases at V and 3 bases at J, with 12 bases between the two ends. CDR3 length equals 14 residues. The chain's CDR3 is CASSHRQRGYEQYF. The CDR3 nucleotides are TGCGCCAGCAGCCACCGACAGAGGGGCTACGAGCAGTACTTC.

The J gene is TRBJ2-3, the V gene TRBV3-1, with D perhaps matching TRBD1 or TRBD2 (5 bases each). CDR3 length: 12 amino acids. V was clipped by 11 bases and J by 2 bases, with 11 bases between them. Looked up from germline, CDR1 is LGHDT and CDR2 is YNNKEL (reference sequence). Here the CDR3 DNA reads TGTGCCTCACTGGGGACCACAGATACGCAGTATTTT. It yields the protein CASLGTTDTQYF.

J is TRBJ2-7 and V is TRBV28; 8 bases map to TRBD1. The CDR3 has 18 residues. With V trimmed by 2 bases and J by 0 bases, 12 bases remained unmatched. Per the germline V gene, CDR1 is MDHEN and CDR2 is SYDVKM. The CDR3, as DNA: TGTGCCAGCAGTTTAGTTGCAGACAGGGGACCCCTCTCCTACGAGCAGTACTTC. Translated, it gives CASSLVADRGPLSYEQYF. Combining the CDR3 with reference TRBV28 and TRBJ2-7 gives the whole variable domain DVKVTQSSRYLVKRTGEKVFLECVQDMDHENMFWYRQDPGLGLRLIYFSYDVKMKEKGDIPEGYSVSREKKERFSLILESASTNQTSMYLCASSLVADRGPLSYEQYFGPGTRLTVT.

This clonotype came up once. DNA of the CDR3: TGTGCCAGCAGTTTACCCCCGGACATCTCCTACGAGCAGTACTTC. This encodes CASSLPPDISYEQYF. The chain carries TRBV28 and TRBJ2-7; tentatively, D is TRBD1 (5 bases). This CDR3 comprises 15 residues. Germline lookup yields CDR1 MDHEN and CDR2 SYDVKM. Trimming pared 2 bases from V and 0 bases from J, leaving 11 bases between.

This chain's CDR3 is CAAGLAYEQYF. For the CDR3, the DNA is TGTGCCGCGGGTTTAGCCTACGAGCAGTACTTC. V gene TRBV27 combines with J gene TRBJ2-7; tentatively, D is TRBD2 (5 bases). Trimming took 11 bases from V and 2 from J, leaving 10 bases between them. This CDR3 contains 11 residues. Per the germline V gene, CDR1 is MNHEY and CDR2 is SMNVEV (reference sequence).

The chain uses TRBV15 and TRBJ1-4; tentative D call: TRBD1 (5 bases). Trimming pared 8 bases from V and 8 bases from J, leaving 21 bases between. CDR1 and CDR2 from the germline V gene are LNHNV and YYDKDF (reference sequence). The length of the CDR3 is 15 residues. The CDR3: CATGAPRREREKLFF. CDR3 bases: TGTGCCACCGGGGCACCGAGGAGGGAGCGGGAAAAACTGTTTTTT.

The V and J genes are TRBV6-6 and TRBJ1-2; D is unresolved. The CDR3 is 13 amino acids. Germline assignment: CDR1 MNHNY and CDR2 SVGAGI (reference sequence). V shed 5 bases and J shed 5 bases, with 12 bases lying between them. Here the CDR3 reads CASSTSSVYGYTF. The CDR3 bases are TGTGCCAGCAGTACCTCGAGCGTTTATGGCTACACCTTC.

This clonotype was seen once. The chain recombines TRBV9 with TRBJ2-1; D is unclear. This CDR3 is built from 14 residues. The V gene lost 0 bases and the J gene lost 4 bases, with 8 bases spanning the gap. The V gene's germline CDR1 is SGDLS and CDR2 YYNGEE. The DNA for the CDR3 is TGTGCCAGCAGCGTAGGGCGAAGTTACAATGAGCAGTTCTTC. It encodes CASSVGRSYNEQFF.

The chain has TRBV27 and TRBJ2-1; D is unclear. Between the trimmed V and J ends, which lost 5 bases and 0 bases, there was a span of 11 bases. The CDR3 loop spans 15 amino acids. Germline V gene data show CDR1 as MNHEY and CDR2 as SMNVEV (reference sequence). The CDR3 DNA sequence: TGTGCCAGCAGTCTCGGAAGAATCTCCTACAATGAGCAGTTCTTC. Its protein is CASSLGRISYNEQFF.

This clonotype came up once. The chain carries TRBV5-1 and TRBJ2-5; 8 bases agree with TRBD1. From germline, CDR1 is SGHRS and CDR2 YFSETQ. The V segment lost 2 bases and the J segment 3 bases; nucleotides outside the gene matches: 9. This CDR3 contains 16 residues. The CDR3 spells CASSFFGQGAEETQYF. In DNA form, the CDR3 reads TGCGCCAGCAGCTTTTTTGGCCAGGGGGCAGAAGAGACCCAGTACTTC. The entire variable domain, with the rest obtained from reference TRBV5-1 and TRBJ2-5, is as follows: KAGVTQTPRYLIKTRGQQVTLSCSPISGHRSVSWYQQTPGQGLQFLFEYFSETQRNKGNFPGRFSGRQFSNSRSEMNVSTLELGDSALYLCASSFFGQGAEETQYFGPGTRLLVL.

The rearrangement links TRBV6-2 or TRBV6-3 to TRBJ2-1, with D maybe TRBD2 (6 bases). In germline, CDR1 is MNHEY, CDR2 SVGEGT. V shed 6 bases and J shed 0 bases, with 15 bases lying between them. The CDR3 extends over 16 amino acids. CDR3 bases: TGTGCCAGCAGCCCCGCGCCCGGGAGCTCCTACAATGAGCAGTTCTTC. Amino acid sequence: CASSPAPGSSYNEQFF.

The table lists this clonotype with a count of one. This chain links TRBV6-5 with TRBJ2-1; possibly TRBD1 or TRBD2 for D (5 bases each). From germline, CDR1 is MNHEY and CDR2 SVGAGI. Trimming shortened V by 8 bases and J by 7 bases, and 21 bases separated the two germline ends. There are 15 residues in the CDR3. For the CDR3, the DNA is TGTGCCAGCTCCCTGGGGGTGGGGTGGGTGAATGAGCAGTTCTTC. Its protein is CASSLGVGWVNEQFF.

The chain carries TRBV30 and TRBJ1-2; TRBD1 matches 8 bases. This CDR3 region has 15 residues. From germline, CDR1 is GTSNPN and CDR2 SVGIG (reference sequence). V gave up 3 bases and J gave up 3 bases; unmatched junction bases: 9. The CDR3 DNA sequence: TGTGCCTGGAGCCTCGGGCCAGGGGGCTACTATGGCTACACCTTC. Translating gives CAWSLGPGGYYGYTF.

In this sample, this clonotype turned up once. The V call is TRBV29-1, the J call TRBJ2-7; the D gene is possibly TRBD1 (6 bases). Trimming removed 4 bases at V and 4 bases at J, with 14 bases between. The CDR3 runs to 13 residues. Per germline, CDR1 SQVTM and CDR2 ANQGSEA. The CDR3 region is CSVVRGQSYEQYF. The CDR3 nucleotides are TGCAGCGTTGTACGGGGACAATCATACGAGCAGTACTTC.

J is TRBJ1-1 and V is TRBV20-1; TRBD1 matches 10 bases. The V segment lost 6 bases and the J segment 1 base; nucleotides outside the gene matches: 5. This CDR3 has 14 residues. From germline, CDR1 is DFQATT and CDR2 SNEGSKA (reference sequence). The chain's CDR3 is CSARWDRGNTEAFF. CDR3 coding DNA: TGCAGTGCCAGGTGGGACAGGGGGAACACTGAAGCTTTCTTT.